This T cell receptor (beta chain) emerged from a study of shared clonotypes between healthy human individuals. Clones were sequenced by immunoSEQ multiplex PCR, and TCRdb holds only the in-frame ones, with some missing. The sample has fewer than 650,000 clones, about 80% seen once. This CDR3 has 14 amino acids. The germline V and J ends were trimmed by 0 bases and 5 bases, with 11 bases remaining between them. CDR1 is ENHRY, CDR2 SYGVKD, per germline. Material: PBMCs. This chain links TRBV10-3 with TRBJ2-7; D gene unclear. The clonotype was recovered from a woman in her forties in good health. Some clones in this sample may be carry-over from other donors' samples. CDR3 sequence reads: CAISESARFHEQYF. CDR3 nucleotides: TGTGCCATCAGTGAGTCGGCCCGTTTCCACGAGCAGTACTTC.